This T cell receptor (beta chain) was sequenced for a study of cytomegalovirus exposure and HLA in healthy donors. Study results and limitations: Later analysis placed DRB1 highest and HLA-C lowest in TCR association rates, which differed by HLA locus.

Worth noting for this clone: Antigen: not known.

Primers: 60 Vbeta forward and 13 Jbeta reverse. Clones were sequenced by immunoSEQ multiplex PCR, and TCRdb holds only the in-frame ones, with some missing. The sample lists under 170,000 clones, roughly 78% occurring once. Germline CDR1 is MNHEY and CDR2 is SMNVEV (reference sequence). V trimming: 5 bases; J trimming: 3 bases; junction bases outside the gene matches: 12. This CDR3 contains 16 residues. Sequencing was carried out using PBMCs. The gene calls are TRBV27 and TRBJ2-7, with 8 bases lining up with TRBD1. The clonotype originates from a man between 45 and 60 years old in good health and CMV-seropositive. The CDR3: CASSKGQGAGIYEQYF. Written as DNA, the CDR3 is TGTGCCAGCAGTAAAGGCCAGGGGGCGGGAATCTACGAGCAGTACTTC.